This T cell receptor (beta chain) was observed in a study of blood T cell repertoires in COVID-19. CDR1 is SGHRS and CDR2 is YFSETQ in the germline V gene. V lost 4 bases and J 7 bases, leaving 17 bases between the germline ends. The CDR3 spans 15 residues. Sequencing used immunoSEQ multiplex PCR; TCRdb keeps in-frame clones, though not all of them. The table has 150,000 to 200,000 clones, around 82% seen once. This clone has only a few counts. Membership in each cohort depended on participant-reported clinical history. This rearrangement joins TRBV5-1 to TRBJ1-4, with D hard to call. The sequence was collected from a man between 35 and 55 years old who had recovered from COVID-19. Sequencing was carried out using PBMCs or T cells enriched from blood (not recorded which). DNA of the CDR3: TGCGCCAGCAGCCTTTTTCGGGGAGAAGGTGAAAAACTGTTTTTT. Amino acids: CASSLFRGEGEKLFF. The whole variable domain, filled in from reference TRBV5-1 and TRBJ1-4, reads KAGVTQTPRYLIKTRGQQVTLSCSPISGHRSVSWYQQTPGQGLQFLFEYFSETQRNKGNFPGRFSGRQFSNSRSEMNVSTLELGDSALYLCASSLFRGEGEKLFFGSGTQLSVL.